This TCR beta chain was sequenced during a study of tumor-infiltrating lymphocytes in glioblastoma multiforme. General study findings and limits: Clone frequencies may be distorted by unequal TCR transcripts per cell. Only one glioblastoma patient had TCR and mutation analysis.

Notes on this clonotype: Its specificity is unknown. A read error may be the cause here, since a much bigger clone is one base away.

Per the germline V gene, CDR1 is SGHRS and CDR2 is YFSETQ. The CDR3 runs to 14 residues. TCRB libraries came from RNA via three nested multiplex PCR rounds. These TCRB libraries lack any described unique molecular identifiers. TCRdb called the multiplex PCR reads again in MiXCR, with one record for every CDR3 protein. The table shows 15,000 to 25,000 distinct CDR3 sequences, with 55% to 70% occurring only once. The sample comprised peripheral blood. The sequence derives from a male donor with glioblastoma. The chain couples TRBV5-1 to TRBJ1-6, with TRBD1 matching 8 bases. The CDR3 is CASSQQGDNPPLHF. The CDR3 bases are TGCGCCAGCAGCCAACAGGGGGATAATCCACCCCTCCACTTT.